The 27 T cell receptor beta chains listed next were all sequenced from one sample in a study of cytomegalovirus exposure and HLA in healthy donors. Produced via immunoSEQ multiplex PCR; TCRdb's table is partial and in-frame only. There are fewer than 250,000 clones in the sample; roughly 91% occur only once, and 1.5% to 2% lies in the top ten. The specimen was PBMCs. These receptors were collected from a woman between 18 and 29 years old in good health and CMV-seropositive.

This clone has a single count. The rearrangement links TRBV27 to TRBJ2-1; 9 bases align to TRBD2. V trimming: 2 bases; J trimming: 8 bases; junction bases outside the gene matches: 16. CDR1 MNHEY and CDR2 SMNVEV come from the germline V gene (reference sequence). The CDR3 has 18 amino acids. The CDR3 region is CASSLPPGREGRRYEQFF. For the CDR3, the DNA is TGTGCCAGCAGTTTACCCCCTGGGCGGGAGGGCCGTAGGTATGAGCAGTTCTTC.

The genes are TRBV4-1 and TRBJ2-3, with 13 bases aligning to TRBD2. Unmatched junction bases numbered 7, after V lost 5 bases and J lost 2 bases. Germline-derived CDR1 and CDR2 are MGHRA and YSYEKL. This CDR3 is built from 17 residues. CDR3 loop: CASSIRTSGSPTDTQYF. CDR3 DNA sequence: TGCGCCAGCAGCATACGGACTAGCGGGAGTCCCACAGATACGCAGTATTTT.

The chain joins TRBV11-3 to TRBJ2-1; D call uncertain. Germline V gene sequence: CDR1 SGHNT, CDR2 YENEEA. The V gene lost 2 bases and the J gene lost 8 bases, with 7 bases spanning the gap. The CDR3 consists of 12 residues. For the CDR3, the DNA is TGTGCCAGCAGCTTAACTTTCGATGAGCAGTTCTTC. Translating gives CASSLTFDEQFF.

This clone was detected once. This CDR3 is CAWSIGQGESKLFF. The CDR3 DNA follows: TGTGCCTGGAGTATAGGACAGGGGGAGAGTAAACTGTTTTTT. The chain employs TRBV30 and TRBJ1-4; 10 nucleotides agree with TRBD1. The CDR3 runs 14 residues. With 2 bases clipped from V and 11 bases from J, the junction kept 8 bases outside the gene matches. Germline assignment: CDR1 GTSNPN and CDR2 SVGIG (reference sequence).

The gene calls are TRBV5-4 and TRBJ2-1; weak D call: TRBD2 (5 bases). The germline V gene has CDR1 SGHNT and CDR2 YYREEE (reference sequence). V was trimmed by 5 bases and J by 0 bases, leaving 12 bases between them. The CDR3 consists of 15 residues. The CDR3 protein is CASSPQRFSYNEQFF. The CDR3 coding sequence is TGTGCCAGCAGTCCGCAGCGGTTCTCCTACAATGAGCAGTTCTTC.

The CDR3 loop reads CASSFQDGREGAQYF. As DNA, the CDR3 is TGCGCCAGCAGCTTTCAAGACGGCAGAGAGGGTGCCCAGTACTTC. This chain joins TRBV5-1 and TRBJ2-5; D is perhaps TRBD2 (5 bases). The CDR3 totals 15 residues. CDR1 is SGHRS, CDR2 YFSETQ, per germline. V was trimmed by 2 bases and J by 9 bases, leaving 20 bases between them.

The chain joins TRBV19 to TRBJ2-1, with D possibly matching TRBD1 (6 bases). The CDR3 runs 16 residues. V lost 6 bases and J 1 base, leaving 16 bases between the germline ends. The germline V gene has CDR1 LNHDA and CDR2 SQIVND (reference sequence). The CDR3 is CASSKPDRTSYNEQFF. The CDR3 nucleotides read TGTGCCAGTAGCAAGCCGGACAGAACGTCCTACAATGAGCAGTTCTTC.

V and J are TRBV6-1 and TRBJ2-7, with a possible D match to TRBD2 (6 bases). There are 14 residues in the CDR3. The V gene lost 8 bases and the J gene lost 2 bases, with 16 bases spanning the gap. The germline V gene encodes CDR1 MNHNS and CDR2 SASEGT. The CDR3 nucleotides are TGTGCCAGCTCCCCTCTAGCGAAACCCTACGAGCAGTACTTC. Protein sequence: CASSPLAKPYEQYF.

V usage is TRBV2 and J usage is TRBJ2-7; 15 nucleotides agree with TRBD2. The CDR3 loop spans 15 amino acids. J lost 4 bases, V lost 7 bases, and 5 bases had no gene match. The germline CDR1 and CDR2 sequences are SNHLY and FYNNEI. The chain's CDR3 is CASTLGLAGGYEQYF. The CDR3 DNA follows: TGTGCCAGCACGCTCGGACTAGCGGGAGGGTACGAGCAGTACTTC.

This rearrangement joins TRBV6-1 to TRBJ1-5, with D possibly matching TRBD1 (6 bases). V shed 4 bases and J shed 2 bases, with 12 bases lying between them. This CDR3 region has 15 residues. The germline CDR1 and CDR2 sequences are MNHNS and SASEGT. The CDR3 coding sequence is TGTGCCAGCAGTGGATACAGGGTTCGCAATCAGCCCCAGCATTTT. It is translated as CASSGYRVRNQPQHF.

This chain links TRBV30 with TRBJ2-7, with TRBD2 as a possible D gene (6 bases). Germline-derived CDR1 and CDR2 are GTSNPN and SVGIG (reference sequence). Trimming pared 4 bases from V and 5 bases from J, leaving 21 bases between. This CDR3 has 15 residues. CDR3 residues: CAWNLRGKRSHEQYF. Written as DNA, the CDR3 is TGTGCCTGGAATCTACGGGGGAAAAGGTCCCACGAGCAGTACTTC. Full variable domain (missing parts from reference TRBV30 and TRBJ2-7): SQTIHQWPATLVQPVGSPLSLECTVEGTSNPNLYWYRQAAGRGLQLLFYSVGIGQISSEVPQNLSASRPQDRQFILSSKKLLLSDSGFYLCAWNLRGKRSHEQYFGPGTRLTVT.

The chain has TRBV13 and TRBJ1-2; D might be TRBD1 (5 bases). Per germline, CDR1 PRHDT and CDR2 FYEKMQ (reference sequence). The CDR3 is 15 amino acids. V was clipped by 4 bases and J by 4 bases, with 16 bases between them. In nucleotides, the CDR3 is TGTGCCAGCAGCTCCGAGACAGAGGATGTCTATGGCTACACCTTC. This gives the protein CASSSETEDVYGYTF.

The chain combines TRBV7-6 with TRBJ2-2; D unclear. Germline values: CDR1 SGHVS, CDR2 FNYEAQ. V lost 6 bases, J lost 7 bases, and 9 bases lay in between. The CDR3 length is 12 residues. CDR3 nucleotide sequence: TGTGCCAGCAGTCCCACGGGCGGGGAGCTGTTTTTT. This encodes CASSPTGGELFF.

V and J are TRBV18 and TRBJ1-4; 8 nucleotides align to TRBD1. In germline, CDR1 is KGHSH, CDR2 LQKENI. CDR3 size: 15 residues. Unmatched junction bases numbered 5, after V lost 3 bases and J lost 5 bases. CDR3 sequence reads: CASSPRTGNNEKLFF. CDR3 nucleotide sequence: TGTGCCAGCTCACCGAGGACAGGGAACAATGAAAAACTGTTTTTT.

This clone was seen a handful of times. The chain uses TRBV12-5 and TRBJ2-3; the match to TRBD2 covers 8 bases. V lost 4 bases to trimming and J lost 6 bases; unmatched junction nucleotides: 12. Per germline, CDR1 LGHNT and CDR2 FRNRAP. This CDR3 comprises 16 residues. As DNA, the CDR3 is TGTGCTAGTGGTTCACGGACTAGCCGGTTTTCGGATACGCAGTATTTT. It translates to CASGSRTSRFSDTQYF.

As to this clone: The sample holds other DNA sequences that translate to the same CDR3. The V and J genes are TRBV5-1 and TRBJ2-5; D uncertain. The CDR3 length is 14 residues. V was clipped by 0 bases and J by 2 bases, with 8 bases between them. Germline CDR1 SGHRS, CDR2 YFSETQ. CDR3 sequence (DNA): TGCGCCAGCAGCTTGGTTGGGCCTCAAGAGACCCAGTACTTC. Residues: CASSLVGPQETQYF.

V gene TRBV6-6 combines with J gene TRBJ1-2; D perhaps matches TRBD1 (5 bases). Trimming removed 6 bases at V and 0 bases at J, with 11 bases between. CDR1 and CDR2 (germline): MNHNY, SVGAGI (reference sequence). There are 14 residues in the CDR3. The CDR3 bases are TGTGCCAGCAGCCCGGGGGGGGCTAACTATGGCTACACCTTC. It yields the protein CASSPGGANYGYTF.

The rearrangement links TRBV19 to TRBJ2-7; D unclear. The V gene lost 3 bases and the J gene lost 0 bases, with 9 bases spanning the gap. CDR1 and CDR2 from the germline V gene are LNHDA and SQIVND (reference sequence). The CDR3 contains 14 residues. CDR3 protein: CASSISASSYEQYF. Written as DNA, the CDR3 is TGTGCCAGTAGTATTTCGGCTAGCTCCTACGAGCAGTACTTC.

The chain is built from TRBV18 and TRBJ1-2, with TRBD1 identical over 9 bases. Trimming cost V 2 bases and J 4 bases; bases outside gene matches: 2. The length of the CDR3 is 14 residues. In germline, CDR1 is KGHSH, CDR2 LQKENI. CDR3 protein: CASSPDRGGYGYTF. Written as DNA, the CDR3 is TGTGCCAGCTCACCAGACAGGGGGGGCTATGGCTACACCTTC.

The chain has TRBV7-2 and TRBJ2-7, with TRBD1 identical over 8 bases. CDR3 length equals 17 residues. The V and J ends lost 9 bases and 0 bases, in that order; junction bases with no gene match: 16. Germline V gives CDR1 SGHTA, CDR2 FQGNSA. CDR3 loop: CASQPLPRTGISYEQYF. CDR3 sequence (DNA): TGTGCCAGTCAACCCCTTCCCCGGACAGGGATCTCCTACGAGCAGTACTTC.

This rearrangement joins TRBV11-2 to TRBJ2-2, with D possibly TRBD2 on 6 matching bases. Trimming removed 5 bases from V and 5 bases from J, with 18 bases in between. This CDR3 comprises 16 residues. CDR1 SGHAT and CDR2 FQNNGV come from the germline V gene. CDR3 residues: CASSQQTVGGTGELFF. The CDR3 DNA reads as TGTGCCAGCAGCCAACAGACAGTCGGGGGAACCGGGGAGCTGTTTTTT.

The chain carries TRBV5-1 and TRBJ2-7; 7 bases fit TRBD2. The CDR3 runs to 15 residues. Germline V lookup: CDR1 SGHRS, CDR2 YFSETQ. The J segment lost 0 bases and the V segment lost 5 bases, leaving 8 bases of the junction unmatched. The CDR3 sequence is CASRSVGLISYEQYF. The CDR3 nucleotides read TGCGCCAGCAGGTCGGTGGGACTAATCTCCTACGAGCAGTACTTC.

V usage is TRBV5-6 and J usage is TRBJ2-1, with 9 bases identical to TRBD2. CDR1 is SGHDT and CDR2 is YYEEEE in the germline V gene. The trim removed 1 base at V and 4 bases at J, leaving 6 bases unmatched. The CDR3 is 16 residues long. The CDR3 region has the DNA TGTGCCAGCAGCTTGATTACTAGCGGGCTATACAATGAGCAGTTCTTC. It codes for CASSLITSGLYNEQFF.

This sequence joins TRBV6-5 and TRBJ2-1; 10 bases align to TRBD2. This CDR3 comprises 15 residues. V dropped 0 bases and J dropped 10; count of bases not matched to a gene: 6. CDR1 and CDR2 from the germline V gene are MNHEY and SVGAGI. CDR3 protein: CASSYSPSGSSEQFF. CDR3 coding DNA: TGTGCCAGCAGTTACTCGCCTAGCGGGAGTTCCGAGCAGTTCTTC.

This chain connects TRBV5-4 to TRBJ1-1, with 8 positions matching TRBD1. V trimming: 4 bases; J trimming: 1 base; junction bases outside the gene matches: 6. Germline CDR1 is SGHNT and CDR2 is YYREEE (reference sequence). This CDR3 is 15 amino acids long. In nucleotides, the CDR3 is TGTGCCAGCAGCCCCGGACAGGGAGAGAACACTGAAGCTTTCTTT. This encodes CASSPGQGENTEAFF. Full variable domain (rest looked up from reference TRBV5-4 and TRBJ1-1): ETGVTQSPTHLIKTRGQQVTLRCSSQSGHNTVSWYQQALGQGPQFIFQYYREEENGRGNFPPRFSGLQFPNYSSELNVNALELDDSALYLCASSPGQGENTEAFFGQGTRLTVV.

The chain combines TRBV6-1 with TRBJ2-7; TRBD1 agrees at 10 bases. V was pared by 4 bases and J by 3 bases, with 6 bases of the junction left unmatched. The CDR3 is 15 residues long. Per germline, CDR1 MNHNS and CDR2 SASEGT. CDR3 region: CASSGWTGGYYEQYF. DNA of the CDR3: TGTGCCAGCAGTGGGTGGACAGGGGGTTACTACGAGCAGTACTTC.

The chain couples TRBV23-1 to TRBJ2-3, with 9 positions matching TRBD1. TRBV23-1 carries the ORF label, with uncertain function. V shed 2 bases and J 5 bases; nucleotides not matched to a gene: 11. The CDR3 has 17 amino acids. CDR3 sequence reads: CASSQPDRGGSKDTQYF. The CDR3 DNA sequence: TGCGCCAGCAGTCAACCCGACAGGGGGGGATCTAAAGATACGCAGTATTTT.